Listed below are T cell receptor beta chains from one sample, sequenced in a study of blood T cells in healthy people across ages. From the 5' RACE reads, TCRdb called clonotypes with MiXCR, one entry per CDR3 protein. The sample carries hundreds of thousands of distinct CDR3 sequences, over 45% recorded once. Sequenced sample: blood. The receptors stem from a man aged 30-40 years in good health. The CDR3 runs from the conserved cysteine through the conserved F or W. A D gene is named only where the DNA matches it firmly. Not all rows give a size; the values are once, few, many and, for expanded clones, a class.

V,size,J,D,DNA,CDR3
TRBV6-2/TRBV6-3,.,TRBJ2-1,.,TGTGCCAGCAGTTACGTGGGAAGATTTATTGACAATGAGCAGTTCTTC,CASSYVGRFIDNEQFF
TRBV6-5,.,TRBJ1-2,TRBD1,TGTGCCAGCAGCCCTGGGGACAGGGAATATGGCTACACCTTC,CASSPGDREYGYTF
TRBV12-3/TRBV12-4,.,TRBJ2-5,.,TGTGCCAGCAGTTTAGCTTGGGGACAAGAGACCCAGTACTTC,CASSLAWGQETQYF
TRBV3-1,.,TRBJ2-1,.,TGTGCCAGCAGGCGCAACTCCTACAATGAGCAGTTCTTC,CASRRNSYNEQFF
TRBV13,few,TRBJ1-2,.,TGTGCCAGCAGCTTAAGGGCCCTAAGGAGCTACACCTTC,CASSLRALRSYTF
TRBV7-2,.,TRBJ2-7,TRBD1,TGTGCCAGCTCAACCGGGACAGGGGTCGACGAGCAGTACTTC,CASSTGTGVDEQYF
TRBV20-1,.,TRBJ2-5,.,TGCAGTGCTAGAGATCCCCGGGAGCTGGAGACCCAGTACTTC,CSARDPRELETQYF
TRBV27,.,TRBJ1-2,.,TGTGCCAGCAGTGCCATAGGGGGGAACTATGGCTACACCTTC,CASSAIGGNYGYTF
TRBV20-1,few,TRBJ2-1,.,TGCAGTGCTCATAAATCGAGCGTAAGCTCCTACAATGAGCAGTTCTTC,CSAHKSSVSSYNEQFF
TRBV10-3,.,TRBJ2-7,.,TGTGCCATCCTCCCGGGAGTCCTAAGGCAGTACTTC,CAILPGVLRQYF
TRBV18,once,TRBJ1-2,.,TGTGCCAGCTCACCGGTGCTGGGTTACGATGGCTACACCTTC,CASSPVLGYDGYTF
TRBV5-1,few,TRBJ2-7,.,TGCGCCAGCAGGACGGGGCCTCACGAGCAGTACTTC,CASRTGPHEQYF
TRBV20-1,few,TRBJ1-4,.,TGCAGTGCGGCTGGACAGACTAATGAAAAACTGTTTTTT,CSAAGQTNEKLFF
TRBV20-1,.,TRBJ2-5,.,TGCAGCACCAACAGGGCGAGCTTGACCCAGTACTTC,CSTNRASLTQYF
TRBV7-2,.,TRBJ2-5,TRBD2,TGTGCCAGCAGCCACGGCGGGGGGAAGACCCAGTACTTC,CASSHGGGKTQYF
TRBV7-9,.,TRBJ2-3,.,TGTGCCAGCAGCTCGGTTCTCGGTACGCAGTATTTT,CASSSVLGTQYF
TRBV20-1,.,TRBJ2-3,TRBD2,TGCAGTGCTAGAGTTGCTAGCGGGATAGATACGCAGTATTTT,CSARVASGIDTQYF
TRBV6-5,.,TRBJ2-5,.,TGTGCCAGCAGTTACGCTTCGCGGTATGAGCAGTACTTC,CASSYASRYEQYF
TRBV4-3,.,TRBJ1-5,.,TGCGCCAGCAGCCAAGATACGGGCTATCAGCCCCAGCATTTT,CASSQDTGYQPQHF
TRBV18,.,TRBJ2-7,TRBD2,TGTGCCAGCTCACCAAGGACTAGCGGGTCGGGCACCTACGAGCAGTACTTC,CASSPRTSGSGTYEQYF
TRBV13,.,TRBJ2-5,.,TGTGCCAGCAGCTTAGTAACAGGGATCGCAGAGACCCAGTACTTC,CASSLVTGIAETQYF
TRBV20-1,.,TRBJ2-1,TRBD2,TGCAGTGCTAAGAGCGGGGGGGGCAGTGAGCAGTTCTTC,CSAKSGGGSEQFF
TRBV7-2,.,TRBJ2-6,TRBD1,TGTGCCAGCAGCACTCACAGGGGTTCTGGGGTCAACGTCCTGACTTTC,CASSTHRGSGVNVLTF
TRBV20-1,few,TRBJ1-5,TRBD1,TGCAGTGCTTACTTACAGGGGTTTAATCAACCCCAGCATTTT,CSAYLQGFNQPQHF
TRBV2,.,TRBJ1-2,.,TGTGCCAGCAGTGGGACGTTGGATCTTTGGCGCACCTTC,CASSGTLDLWRTF
TRBV7-2,.,TRBJ2-5,TRBD1,TGTGCCAGCAGCGGACAGGGCAAAGAGACCCAGTACTTC,CASSGQGKETQYF
TRBV15,.,TRBJ2-6,.,TGTGCCACCAGCAGCGAGGTTGATGATTCTGGGGCCAACGTCCTGACTTTC,CATSSEVDDSGANVLTF
TRBV6-1,.,TRBJ1-5,.,TGTGCCAGCAGGTCAATGACCGTTAGCAATCAGCCCCAGCATTTT,CASRSMTVSNQPQHF
TRBV4-2,.,TRBJ2-7,TRBD2,TGTGCCGGCAGCCAACCAGCGGGAGGCTCCTACGAGCAGTACTTC,CAGSQPAGGSYEQYF
TRBV12-3/TRBV12-4,.,TRBJ2-7,.,TGTGCCAGCGCGGAGGGCGTTTACTCCTACGAGCAGTACTTC,CASAEGVYSYEQYF
TRBV12-3/TRBV12-4,.,TRBJ2-7,TRBD1,TGTGCCAGCAGCACGCACAGGGGGCGCGAGCAGTACTTC,CASSTHRGREQYF
TRBV6-1,.,TRBJ2-3,TRBD2,TGTGCCAGCAGTCGGGGAGGGGAAAAGGGTACGCAGTATTTT,CASSRGGEKGTQYF
TRBV15,.,TRBJ1-5,.,TGTACCACCAGCAGAGATCGTGGGGAAGGCAATCAGCCCCAGCATTTT,CTTSRDRGEGNQPQHF
TRBV7-2,.,TRBJ1-1,TRBD1,TGTGCCAGCAGCTTAATGGGGACAGGACCCAACACTGAAGCTTTCTTT,CASSLMGTGPNTEAFF
TRBV7-9,.,TRBJ1-2,.,TGTGCCAGCAGCTTACAGGGTGGCTACACCTTC,CASSLQGGYTF
TRBV3-1,.,TRBJ2-7,TRBD2,TGTGCCAGCAGCCACCGAAGACTAGCGGAACTCTACGAGCAGTACTTC,CASSHRRLAELYEQYF
TRBV18,.,TRBJ1-1,TRBD1,TGTGCCAGCTCACCCCAGACAGGGAGAAGGAACACTGAAGCTTTCTTT,CASSPQTGRRNTEAFF
TRBV28,.,TRBJ2-7,TRBD1,TGTGCCAGCCACGACAGGGGCAATCCTTACGAGCAGTACTTC,CASHDRGNPYEQYF
TRBV20-1,few,TRBJ2-5,.,TGCAGTGCTAGAGGGACCGGACAGCAGACAAAGACCCAGTACTTC,CSARGTGQQTKTQYF
TRBV9,.,TRBJ2-1,.,TGTGCCAGCAGCGTCCTCAGCGGCAGCTCCTACAATGAGCAGTTCTTC,CASSVLSGSSYNEQFF
TRBV20-1,.,TRBJ2-7,TRBD1,TGCAGTGCTAGAGCGGACAGGGGCGTAAATGAGCAGTACTTC,CSARADRGVNEQYF
TRBV7-9,.,TRBJ2-2,.,TGTGCCAGCAGCAAAAAGGGACAGAACACCGGGGAGCTGTTTTTT,CASSKKGQNTGELFF